This T cell receptor (beta chain) originates from a study of beta chain features in type 1 diabetes. This clone turned up a few times. Its antigen is not known. The study's findings and limits: Moderate but significant shortening of TCRB CDR3s was recorded in all four CD4+ subsets from Type 1 diabetes patients.

Trimming at V came to 6 bases and at J to 8 bases, leaving 5 bases not matched to a gene. There are 12 residues in the CDR3. Germline loops: CDR1 SQVTM, CDR2 ANQGSEA. All of the isolated RNA was reverse transcribed, so expressed TCRB transcripts were sequenced. Generated by immunoSEQ multiplex PCR, the TCRdb table keeps only in-frame clones and is missing some. The sample includes almost 350,000 clones, roughly 9% of them seen just once. The chain carries TRBV29-1 and TRBJ1-4, with 8 bases aligning to TRBD1. Sequenced material: central memory CD4+ T cells from blood. This TCR derives from a man aged 25-45 years with type 1 diabetes. CDR3 amino acids: CSVTGGNEKLFF. The CDR3 coding sequence is TGCAGCGTCACAGGGGGTAACGAAAAACTGTTTTTT.